These T cell receptor beta chains were read from a single sample in a study of blood T cells in healthy people across ages. From the 5' RACE reads, TCRdb called clonotypes with MiXCR, one entry per CDR3 protein. The table shows about 1.6 million distinct CDR3 sequences, with 30% to 35% occurring only once. Source material: blood. These TCRs come from a woman aged 25-40 years in good health. Both conserved end residues are part of each CDR3. D genes are given only for firm matches. Only part of the rows carry a size: once, few, many, or a class if the clone is expanded.

TRBV7-9	TRBJ2-5	NA	14	NA	CASSPRDVQETQYF	TGTGCCAGCAGCCCCCGGGACGTACAAGAGACCCAGTACTTC
TRBV6-1	TRBJ1-1	NA	13	once	CASSSIGHTEAFF	TGTGCCAGCAGTAGCATAGGGCACACTGAAGCTTTCTTT
TRBV30	TRBJ2-5	TRBD2	14	NA	CAWSSGGLQETQYF	TGTGCCTGGAGTAGCGGGGGCCTCCAAGAGACCCAGTACTTC
TRBV19	TRBJ1-5	NA	14	NA	CASIDVLTGWPQHF	TGTGCCAGTATCGACGTACTGACTGGTTGGCCCCAGCATTTT
TRBV11-2	TRBJ2-5	NA	13	NA	CASSPEIVETQYF	TGTGCCAGCAGCCCTGAGATCGTAGAGACCCAGTACTTC
TRBV12-3/TRBV12-4	TRBJ2-3	TRBD2	15	NA	CASSSAGGPRDTQYF	TGTGCCAGCAGTTCGGCGGGGGGGCCGAGAGATACGCAGTATTTT
TRBV6-2/TRBV6-3	TRBJ2-7	TRBD1	13	NA	CASRMTGSYEQYF	TGTGCCAGCAGAATGACAGGGTCCTACGAGCAGTACTTC
TRBV6-2/TRBV6-3	TRBJ2-1	TRBD2	16	NA	CASFRLARGGYNEQFF	TGTGCCAGCTTTAGACTAGCGAGAGGAGGTTACAATGAGCAGTTCTTC
TRBV7-2	TRBJ1-1	NA	15	NA	CASSLDVVINTEAFF	TGTGCCAGCAGCTTAGACGTGGTCATTAACACTGAAGCTTTCTTT
TRBV11-2	TRBJ2-3	TRBD2	16	NA	CASSLVGGDSTDTQYF	TGTGCCAGCAGCTTAGTTGGGGGGGATAGCACAGATACGCAGTATTTT
TRBV9	TRBJ2-1	TRBD2	12	few	CASSTYGREQFF	TGTGCCAGCAGCACTTACGGGAGGGAGCAGTTCTTC
TRBV6-6	TRBJ1-2	NA	14	NA	CANTGTPGPNGYTF	TGTGCCAACACAGGGACCCCTGGACCGAATGGCTACACCTTC
TRBV14	TRBJ2-3	TRBD1	15	NA	CASSDGTEGTDTQYF	TGTGCCAGCAGCGACGGGACAGAGGGCACAGATACGCAGTATTTT
TRBV5-6	TRBJ2-5	TRBD1	13	NA	CASSPGQGTRTYF	TGTGCCAGCAGCCCCGGACAGGGGACCCGTACGTACTTC
TRBV24-1	TRBJ2-2	NA	16	NA	CATSDPVLGNTGELFF	TGTGCCACCAGTGACCCTGTACTAGGGAACACCGGGGAGCTGTTTTTT
TRBV9	TRBJ2-3	NA	14	few	CASSVGTGTDTQYF	TGTGCCAGCAGCGTGGGTACCGGCACAGATACGCAGTATTTT
TRBV5-1	TRBJ2-2	TRBD2	18	once	CASRTPKAGGPNTGELFF	TGCGCCAGCAGGACGCCTAAAGCGGGAGGGCCCAACACCGGGGAGCTGTTTTTT
TRBV20-1	TRBJ1-1	TRBD1	16	NA	CSARDQRDRRGTEAFF	TGCAGTGCTAGAGATCAGAGGGACAGAAGGGGCACTGAAGCTTTCTTT
TRBV7-8	TRBJ1-2	NA	16	NA	CASLTGTVTRLYGYTF	TGTGCCAGCCTTACGGGGACCGTAACCCGACTCTATGGCTACACCTTC
TRBV5-1	TRBJ2-1	TRBD2	17	NA	CASSLGSLAGGYNEQFF	TGCGCCAGCAGCTTGGGGAGTCTAGCGGGAGGCTACAATGAGCAGTTCTTC
TRBV7-9	TRBJ1-5	NA	15	NA	CASSRGGGNNQPQHF	TGTGCCAGCAGCCGCGGGGGGGGAAACAATCAGCCCCAGCATTTT
TRBV4-1	TRBJ1-2	NA	12	NA	CASSQVGGGNTF	NA
TRBV7-7	TRBJ2-2	TRBD2	18	NA	CASSLRLAGVGDTGELFF	TGTGCCAGCAGCTTAAGACTAGCGGGAGTGGGGGACACCGGGGAGCTGTTTTTT
TRBV3-1	TRBJ2-7	TRBD2	15	NA	CASSQDGLAGREQYF	TGTGCCAGCAGCCAGGATGGACTAGCGGGGAGGGAGCAGTACTTC
TRBV9	TRBJ2-1	NA	15	few	CASSSPEGGVHEQFF	TGTGCCAGCAGCTCCCCCGAGGGCGGAGTACATGAGCAGTTCTTC
TRBV20-1	TRBJ1-4	TRBD1	14	NA	CSARRTGVYEKLFF	TGCAGTGCTAGACGGACAGGGGTTTATGAAAAACTGTTTTTT
TRBV9	TRBJ1-2	NA	16	NA	CASSVEIWGEHYGYTF	TGTGCCAGCAGCGTAGAGATCTGGGGGGAACACTATGGCTACACCTTC
TRBV4-2	TRBJ2-7	TRBD1	13	NA	CASSQVQGAEQYF	TGTGCCAGCAGCCAAGTACAGGGGGCGGAGCAGTACTTC
TRBV19	TRBJ2-1	NA	15	NA	CASSSDSRSYNEQFF	TGTGCCAGTAGCTCAGACAGCCGCTCCTACAATGAGCAGTTCTTC